The 15 T cell receptor beta chains below come from one sample, sequenced in a study of CD4+ T cells in melanoma. Method: immunoSEQ multiplex PCR; TCRdb's copy keeps in-frame clones and lacks some. The sample includes about 6,700 clones, roughly 70% seen only once; the top ten take 20% to 25%. The sample was cells from a culture (not recorded whether cultured in vitro). Receptors were obtained from a human donor with melanoma.

This chain connects TRBV2 to TRBJ2-3; TRBD2 might be the D (6 bases). The CDR3 spans 15 residues. Germline values: CDR1 SNHLY, CDR2 FYNNEI. Trimming took 6 bases from V and 2 from J, leaving 15 bases between them. CDR3 residues: CASRRVRDFTDTQYF. The CDR3 DNA reads TGTGCCAGCAGGAGGGTACGGGACTTCACAGATACGCAGTATTTT. Supplemented by reference TRBV2 and TRBJ2-3, the full variable domain reads EPEVTQTPSHQVTQMGQEVILRCVPISNHLYFYWYRQILGQKVEFLVSFYNNEISEKSEIFDDQFSVERPDGSNFTLKIRSTKLEDSAMYFCASRRVRDFTDTQYFGPGTRLTVL.

This chain uses TRBV7-9 with TRBJ2-5; perhaps TRBD1 as D (5 bases). Germline CDR1 is SEHNR and CDR2 is FQNEAQ (reference sequence). CDR3 length: 13 amino acids. V was cut by 4 bases and J by 4 bases, with 10 bases left in between. CDR3 coding DNA: TGTGCCAGCAGCTCGACAGCTCCAGAGACCCAGTACTTC. Protein sequence: CASSSTAPETQYF.

The chain joins TRBV30 to TRBJ1-2; D possibly corresponds to TRBD1 (5 bases). CDR1 and CDR2 (germline): GTSNPN, SVGIG (reference sequence). The CDR3 is 13 amino acids. The V end lost 3 bases, the J end lost 4 bases, and 12 bases lay between the germline ends. CDR3 nucleotide sequence: TGTGCCTGGAGAGGCGCAGGGAGCTATGGCTACACCTTC. Amino acids: CAWRGAGSYGYTF.

The CDR3 region has the DNA TGTGCCTGGAAACAGGGGCCGGGCTGGTGGGGGGGCCAAGAGACCCAGTACTTC. Translated: CAWKQGPGWWGGQETQYF. The chain is built from TRBV30 and TRBJ2-5; D possibly matches TRBD1 or TRBD2 (7 bases each). This CDR3 has 18 amino acids. Trimming left V 4 bases short and J 1 base short, with 25 bases between. Germline CDR1 and CDR2: GTSNPN and SVGIG (reference sequence).

The V gene is TRBV2, the J gene TRBJ1-4; no reliable D call. V was pared by 4 bases and J by 1 base, with 10 bases between. The germline V gene has CDR1 SNHLY and CDR2 FYNNEI. The length of the CDR3 is 15 residues. CDR3 bases: TGTGCCAGCAGTGCTAAGTTTGGAACTAATGAAAAACTGTTTTTT. This encodes CASSAKFGTNEKLFF.

The rearrangement links TRBV6-5 to TRBJ1-5, with TRBD1 matching 8 bases. The CDR3 spans 15 residues. Per the germline V gene, CDR1 is MNHEY and CDR2 is SVGAGI. Trimming removed 6 bases from V and 6 bases from J; junction bases left unmatched: 10. The CDR3 DNA reads as TGTGCCAGCAGGTTCCTTCAGGGGGCTGGTCAGCCCCAGCATTTT. Protein: CASRFLQGAGQPQHF.

This chain joins TRBV25-1 and TRBJ2-1; D ambiguous. The V end lost 2 bases, the J end lost 7 bases, and 9 bases lay between the germline ends. This CDR3 has 13 amino acids. CDR1 and CDR2 from the germline V gene are MGHDK and SYGVNS. CDR3: CASSEGPLNEQFF. The CDR3 nucleotides read TGTGCCAGCAGTGAAGGACCTCTAAATGAGCAGTTCTTC.

The chain links TRBV24-1 to TRBJ2-6, with 12 bases lining up with TRBD1. Unmatched junction bases numbered 4, after V lost 5 bases and J lost 3 bases. The germline CDR1 and CDR2 sequences are KGHDR and SFDVKD. This CDR3 contains 17 residues. This chain's CDR3 is CATSGGTGGFGANVLTF. The DNA for the CDR3 is TGTGCCACCAGTGGAGGGACAGGGGGCTTTGGGGCCAACGTCCTGACTTTC.

The genes are TRBV6-5 and TRBJ1-3; the D is unclear. CDR1 and CDR2 from the germline V gene are MNHEY and SVGAGI. The CDR3 length is 15 residues. V lost 0 bases, J lost 0 bases, and 6 bases lay in between. The CDR3 coding sequence is TGTGCCAGCAGTTACTCCTATTCCTCTGGAAACACCATATATTTT. Encoded protein: CASSYSYSSGNTIYF.

This rearrangement joins TRBV2 to TRBJ2-1; D remains ambiguous. Germline V gene sequence: CDR1 SNHLY, CDR2 FYNNEI. The CDR3 has 13 amino acids. V lost 6 bases, J lost 8 bases, and 14 bases lay in between. The CDR3 spells CASSSLHGYEQFF. The CDR3 DNA follows: TGTGCCAGCAGCAGCTTACACGGGTATGAGCAGTTCTTC.

The chain joins TRBV9 to TRBJ1-2; 8 bases are shared with TRBD1. Germline V CDR1 and CDR2: SGDLS, YYNGEE. Trimming cost V 3 bases and J 0 bases; bases outside gene matches: 4. The CDR3 runs 15 residues. CDR3 protein: CASSGYRGANYGYTF. As DNA, the CDR3 is TGTGCCAGCAGCGGGTACAGGGGGGCTAACTATGGCTACACCTTC.

The V call is TRBV5-1, the J call TRBJ2-5, with D possibly matching TRBD1 (5 bases). The CDR3 contains 15 residues. Germline values: CDR1 SGHRS, CDR2 YFSETQ. Trimming left V 0 bases short and J 0 bases short, with 9 bases between. The CDR3 reads CASSLVGANQETQYF. The CDR3 DNA sequence: TGCGCCAGCAGCTTGGTTGGGGCAAACCAAGAGACCCAGTACTTC. Supplemented by reference TRBV5-1 and TRBJ2-5, the full variable domain reads KAGVTQTPRYLIKTRGQQVTLSCSPISGHRSVSWYQQTPGQGLQFLFEYFSETQRNKGNFPGRFSGRQFSNSRSEMNVSTLELGDSALYLCASSLVGANQETQYFGPGTRLLVL.

This clone has more than one count but fewer than ten. The chain employs TRBV4-1 and TRBJ1-1; D not resolved. Per the germline V gene, CDR1 is MGHRA and CDR2 is YSYEKL. CDR3 length equals 13 residues. V lost 2 bases and J 8 bases, leaving 12 bases between the germline ends. CDR3 nucleotides: TGCGCCAGCAGCCAATCCCAGGAAAAAGAAGCTTTCTTT. This gives the protein CASSQSQEKEAFF.

V usage is TRBV6-5 and J usage is TRBJ2-7, with no clear D. The V end was cut by 8 bases, the J end by 1 base, with 9 bases between. CDR1 is MNHEY and CDR2 is SVGAGI in the germline V gene. CDR3 length equals 12 residues. The CDR3 region is CASVTGSYEQYF. The CDR3, as DNA: TGTGCCAGCGTAACGGGTTCCTACGAGCAGTACTTC.

The sample holds a few counts of this clone. This chain links TRBV5-1 with TRBJ2-7; D not certain. This CDR3 has 15 residues. CDR1 SGHRS and CDR2 YFSETQ come from the germline V gene. V lost 0 bases and J 0 bases, leaving 10 bases between the germline ends. The CDR3 DNA reads as TGCGCCAGCAGCTTGGACACCAGAGACTCCTACGAGCAGTACTTC. It specifies CASSLDTRDSYEQYF.